The 22 T cell receptor beta chains below come from one sample, sequenced in a study of blood T cell repertoires in COVID-19. The assay was immunoSEQ multiplex PCR, and TCRdb's table has in-frame clones only and misses some. The sample records 40,000 to 50,000 clones, approximately 87% being singletons. Sequencing was done on a sample of peripheral blood. The receptors were gathered from a human donor in a cohort sampled during active COVID-19.

Here the CDR3 reads CASSVAGGQYNEQFF. CDR3 bases: TGTGCCAGCAGCGTAGCGGGGGGGCAATACAATGAGCAGTTCTTC. The V gene is TRBV9, the J gene TRBJ2-1; 8 nucleotides agree with TRBD2. This CDR3 is 15 amino acids long. Germline V gives CDR1 SGDLS, CDR2 YYNGEE. After removal of 0 bases from V and 4 bases from J, the junction contained 3 bases not matched to a gene.

The chain joins TRBV6-1 to TRBJ1-1, with D unresolved. The CDR3 covers 12 residues. Germline CDR1 MNHNS, CDR2 SASEGT. The V end was cut by 3 bases, the J end by 5 bases, with 7 bases between. CDR3 residues: CASSEEFTEAFF. The CDR3 nucleotides are TGTGCCAGCAGTGAGGAGTTTACTGAAGCTTTCTTT.

The chain links TRBV5-6 to TRBJ1-2, with 7 bases lining up with TRBD1. The V segment lost 4 bases and the J segment 4 bases; nucleotides outside the gene matches: 7. The CDR3 has 14 amino acids. Germline-derived CDR1 and CDR2 are SGHDT and YYEEEE. In DNA, the CDR3 is TGTGCCAGCAGCATGGACAGGCAACCCTATGGCTACACCTTC. This codes for CASSMDRQPYGYTF.

The CDR3 DNA is TGTGCCAGCAGTTTATCGCACAGAACTGAGCAGTTCTTC. Protein sequence: CASSLSHRTEQFF. V is TRBV27 and J is TRBJ2-1; D is ambiguous. Germline values: CDR1 MNHEY, CDR2 SMNVEV (reference sequence). V was cut by 0 bases and J by 9 bases, with 9 bases left in between. This CDR3 region has 13 residues.

The gene calls are TRBV7-3 and TRBJ2-3; 11 positions match TRBD1. J gave up 5 bases and V 5 bases, and 12 bases lay outside the gene matches. The length of the CDR3 is 17 residues. The germline V gene has CDR1 SGHTA and CDR2 FQGTGA. Here the CDR3 DNA reads TGTGCCAGCAGCCCCGGGACAGGGGGTCGGTCAATAGATACGCAGTATTTT. It encodes CASSPGTGGRSIDTQYF.

In DNA form, the CDR3 reads TGTGCCAGCAGCTTGGCTCGGGGGGGTTCCGCCGAAGCCAAAAACATTCAGTACTTC. This gives the protein CASSLARGGSAEAKNIQYF. The chain uses TRBV5-6 and TRBJ2-4; 8 bases align to TRBD2. The CDR3 totals 19 residues. Germline V CDR1 and CDR2: SGHDT, YYEEEE. With V trimmed by 0 bases and J by 0 bases, 11 bases remained unmatched.

The J gene is TRBJ1-3, the V gene TRBV5-1; D remains unclear. The CDR3 is made up of 17 amino acids. Germline lookup yields CDR1 SGHRS and CDR2 YFSETQ. The ends were cut back, 0 bases at V and 0 bases at J, with 13 bases in the middle. This CDR3 reads CASSLGGGPNSGNTIYF. The CDR3 DNA sequence: TGCGCCAGCAGCTTGGGGGGAGGCCCTAACTCTGGAAACACCATATATTTT.

The chain is built from TRBV12-3 or TRBV12-4 and TRBJ2-7; maybe TRBD2 (6 bases). The V gene lost 3 bases and the J gene lost 3 bases, with 6 bases spanning the gap. The length of the CDR3 is 12 residues. The CDR3 nucleotides are TGTGCCAGCAGTTTCGGGGGCTACGAGCAGTACTTC. Its translation: CASSFGGYEQYF.

The V call is TRBV9, the J call TRBJ2-5; 9 bases align to TRBD1. The CDR3 spans 16 residues. CDR1 and CDR2 from the germline V gene are SGDLS and YYNGEE. With V trimmed by 4 bases and J by 5 bases, 12 bases remained unmatched. In DNA, the CDR3 is TGTGCCAGCAGCCCTCCCGGGACAGGGCTTCGGGAGACCCAGTACTTC. This codes for CASSPPGTGLRETQYF. Variable domain in full (rest from reference TRBV9 and TRBJ2-5): DSGVTQTPKHLITATGQRVTLRCSPRSGDLSVYWYQQSLDQGLQFLIQYYNGEERAKGNILERFSAQQFPDLHSELNLSSLELGDSALYFCASSPPGTGLRETQYFGPGTRLLVL.

This chain links TRBV7-9 with TRBJ1-2; D is ambiguous. Trimming pared 6 bases from V and 6 bases from J, leaving 17 bases between. Germline CDR1 and CDR2: SEHNR and FQNEAQ (reference sequence). The CDR3 length is 14 residues. CDR3 sequence: CASSPPGDYDGYTF. In DNA form, the CDR3 reads TGTGCCAGCAGTCCCCCGGGTGATTATGATGGCTACACCTTC.

The chain recombines TRBV19 with TRBJ2-5; 10 positions match TRBD1. The CDR3 extends over 14 amino acids. The V gene end was trimmed by 9 bases and the J gene end by 4 bases; junction bases not matched to a gene: 8. The germline V gene has CDR1 LNHDA and CDR2 SQIVND (reference sequence). The CDR3, as DNA: TGTGCCAGCGGGACAGGGGAGTCGGGAGAGACCCAGTACTTC. Amino acid sequence: CASGTGESGETQYF.

The genes are TRBV5-1 and TRBJ2-7; TRBD2 is a possible D gene (7 bases). CDR3 size: 19 residues. The V gene's germline CDR1 is SGHRS and CDR2 YFSETQ. V was trimmed by 4 bases and J by 0 bases, leaving 26 bases between them. The CDR3: CASSLGAAGAVTSSYEQYF. CDR3 DNA: TGCGCCAGCAGCCTTGGAGCTGCGGGGGCCGTAACTAGCTCCTACGAGCAGTACTTC.

The genes are TRBV25-1 and TRBJ1-1, with D unresolved. V shed 7 bases and J shed 4 bases, with 10 bases lying between them. CDR1 is MGHDK and CDR2 is SYGVNS in the germline V gene. The CDR3 spans 12 residues. The CDR3 nucleotides read TGTGCCAGCACAAAGGCGGGCACTGAAGCTTTCTTT. It specifies CASTKAGTEAFF.

The genes are TRBV29-1 and TRBJ2-7; D is possibly TRBD2 (5 bases). V was shortened by 5 bases and J by 0 bases, with 8 bases between the two germline ends. The length of the CDR3 is 12 residues. Germline CDR1 reads SQVTM; CDR2 reads ANQGSEA. For the CDR3, the DNA is TGCAGCGTTCGGGGAACCTCCTACGAGCAGTACTTC. This codes for CSVRGTSYEQYF.

This clone was counted a single time. J is TRBJ1-2 and V is TRBV6-4; D gene unclear. The V gene's germline CDR1 is MRHNA and CDR2 SNTAGT. The germline V and J ends were trimmed by 6 bases and 4 bases, with 15 bases remaining between them. The CDR3 contains 14 residues. CDR3 loop: CASSPREVTYGYTF. The CDR3 DNA reads TGTGCCAGCAGCCCACGGGAGGTTACCTATGGCTACACCTTC.

This clone has more than one count but fewer than ten. The chain recombines TRBV5-1 with TRBJ1-1; a possible D gene is TRBD1 (5 bases). V lost 0 bases and J 6 bases, leaving 12 bases between the germline ends. Per the germline V gene, CDR1 is SGHRS and CDR2 is YFSETQ. The CDR3 runs to 14 residues. CDR3: CASSLGEGYSEAFF. The CDR3 bases are TGCGCCAGCAGCTTGGGGGAGGGGTACTCTGAAGCTTTCTTT.

The chain recombines TRBV7-9 with TRBJ2-7; 7 bases fit TRBD1. The CDR3 runs 14 residues. Germline values: CDR1 SEHNR, CDR2 FQNEAQ (reference sequence). With 5 bases clipped from V and 5 bases from J, the junction kept 9 bases outside the gene matches. The CDR3 loop reads CASSRRGLLDEQYF. In DNA form, the CDR3 reads TGTGCCAGCAGCCGAAGGGGGCTTTTGGACGAGCAGTACTTC.

This rearrangement joins TRBV2 to TRBJ2-3; D is perhaps TRBD1 (5 bases). This CDR3 is built from 14 residues. Per the germline V gene, CDR1 is SNHLY and CDR2 is FYNNEI. V lost 5 bases and J lost 2, with 11 bases in between. The CDR3 sequence: CASSTREPTDTQYF. The CDR3 coding sequence is TGTGCCAGCAGTACCAGGGAACCCACAGATACGCAGTATTTT.

The table lists this clone with a count of one. The chain joins TRBV6-6 to TRBJ1-6; 9 nucleotides align to TRBD1. Germline values: CDR1 MNHNY, CDR2 SVGAGI (reference sequence). The CDR3 is 15 residues long. Trimming removed 5 bases from V and 5 bases from J; junction bases left unmatched: 4. The CDR3 bases are TGTGCCAGCAGTACTAGACAGGGGGATAATTCACCCCTCCACTTT. Residues: CASSTRQGDNSPLHF.

Notes on this clone: In the same sample, other DNA sequences code for this CDR3. The CDR3 DNA reads as TGCAGTGCACAGACAGACTACGAGCAGTACTTC. Translation: CSAQTDYEQYF. The V and J genes are TRBV20-1 and TRBJ2-7, with D tentatively TRBD1 (5 bases). V lost 6 bases and J lost 3, with 9 bases in between. CDR1 and CDR2 (germline): DFQATT, SNEGSKA (reference sequence). This CDR3 has 11 amino acids.

The chain is built from TRBV5-1 and TRBJ1-1, with D possibly TRBD1 on 5 matching bases. The V end was cut by 1 base, the J end by 0 bases, with 7 bases between. CDR1 and CDR2 (germline): SGHRS, YFSETQ. This CDR3 comprises 14 residues. CDR3 nucleotides: TGCGCCAGCAGCTTGATAGGGGTGAACACTGAAGCTTTCTTT. Translated, it gives CASSLIGVNTEAFF.

The chain joins TRBV20-1 to TRBJ2-7; D not resolved. Trimming shortened V by 3 bases and J by 6 bases, and 18 bases separated the two germline ends. CDR1 and CDR2 from the germline V gene are DFQATT and SNEGSKA (reference sequence). The CDR3 length is 14 residues. The CDR3 coding sequence is TGCAGTGCTAGTCCCTTTAGCCCGCCTACCGAGCAGTACTTC. Translated: CSASPFSPPTEQYF.